This T cell receptor (beta chain) is drawn from a study of blood T cell repertoires in COVID-19. Study information: T cells, B-cell-depleted T cells, or PBMCs supplied cDNA or gDNA.

The CDR3 consists of 14 residues. V lost 6 bases to trimming and J lost 8 bases; unmatched junction nucleotides: 9. The germline gives CDR1 ENHRY, CDR2 SYGVKD. The authors' processing: Reference gene primers were amplified, and this amplification served to estimate nucleated cell counts. The data were produced by immunoSEQ multiplex PCR, yet TCRdb's version contains in-frame clones alone and is incomplete. That table is the source of V, J and clone size, and D and trimming were worked out from the DNA. Here the sample spans about 220,000 clones, around 84% being singletons. The table lists this clone with a count of one.

Sequences were obtained from peripheral blood. This TCR was sampled from a man aged 45 to 65 who had recovered from COVID-19. This rearrangement joins TRBV10-3 to TRBJ1-2; 10 bases map to TRBD1. CDR3 bases: TGTGCCATCAGCTTCTCCGGGACAGGGGACGGCTACACCTTC. It encodes CAISFSGTGDGYTF.